Listed below are T cell receptor beta chains from one sample, sequenced in a study of cytomegalovirus exposure and HLA in healthy donors. Profiling relied on immunoSEQ multiplex PCR, and the TCRdb table lists in-frame clones only, not all of them. The repertoire includes 150,000 to 200,000 clones, 70% to 85% of them detected once, and 4.8% sits in the top ten. Source material: PBMCs. These receptor sequences come from a young man in good health and CMV-seronegative. Both conserved end residues are part of each CDR3.

TRBJ1-6 TRBV4-3 CASSQDRAYSPLHF
TRBJ1-4 TRBV18 CASSLRLENEKLFF
TRBJ1-1 TRBV18 CASSPTPQEPEEAFF
TRBJ2-5 TRBV11-2 CASSQGQQETQYF
TRBJ1-2 TRBV5-1 CASSLEGARTF
TRBJ2-6 TRBV29-1 CSASSGANVLTF
TRBJ1-1 TRBV14 CASSQTSNTEAFF
TRBJ1-3 TRBV9 CASGLGDRVAGNTIYF
TRBJ2-7 TRBV28 CASSSPGQGHEEQYF
TRBJ1-6 TRBV7-6 CASSLDRQANSPLHF
TRBJ2-5 TRBV18 CASSLTRVGETQYF
TRBJ2-1 TRBV29-1 CSVEGLGRERYNEQFF
TRBJ2-5 TRBV7-2 CASSSPIAAQETQYF
TRBJ2-5 TRBV7-9 CASSPLGGRLQETQYF
TRBJ2-7 TRBV4-1 CASSGHSSYEQYF
TRBJ2-3 TRBV28 CASRMGGSTDTQYF
TRBJ1-6 TRBV5-4 CASSSPGQGSSPLHF
TRBJ2-5 TRBV6-1 CASSGLAGGFPETQYF
TRBJ1-1 TRBV27 CASRTMGGMTGGTEAFF
TRBJ2-6 TRBV28 CASSGTRAGANVLTF
TRBJ1-2 TRBV5-6 CASSRGVTGLNYGYTF
TRBJ2-5 TRBV6-5 CASRRDRGHGETQYF
TRBJ1-5 TRBV21-1 CASRLFLRGNQPQHF
TRBJ1-1 TRBV2 CASSGQGNTEAFF
TRBJ2-2 TRBV7-9 CASSSALAVFDGELFF
TRBJ2-1 TRBV5-4 CASSLGLADYNEQFF
TRBJ2-3 TRBV5-1 CASSLGGGTDTQYF
TRBJ1-2 TRBV5-1 CASSFTEGLSGYTF
TRBJ2-7 TRBV4-2 CASSQAALSGEFTYEQYF
TRBJ2-3 TRBV5-1 CASTSLAGRTDTQYF
TRBJ2-2 TRBV7-3 CASSLRQGIFGELFF
TRBJ1-2 TRBV29-1 CSGGGSYGYTF
TRBJ2-7 TRBV27 CASSPQDSYEQYF
TRBJ2-5 TRBV11-1 CASSSWASQETQYF
TRBJ2-7 TRBV7-9 CSSSLVVAGEQYF
TRBJ2-5 TRBV11-2 CASSPFASLQETQYF
TRBJ2-4 TRBV10-2 CANLPPGQGLNIQYF
TRBJ2-7 TRBV7-2 CASSLPRGEQYF
TRBJ2-7 TRBV6-5 CASSYAGFRSYEQYF
TRBJ2-1 TRBV19 CASSITGELYNEQFF
TRBJ1-4 TRBV7-9 CASRLSGIGEKLFF
TRBJ1-4 TRBV5-1 CASSLAGTATNEKLFF
TRBJ2-7 TRBV5-4 CASSPGTSAVYEQYF
TRBJ2-7 TRBV6-5 CASSQGDEQYF
TRBJ1-2 TRBV11-3 CASSLGGPGQGAYGYTF
TRBJ1-1 TRBV5-1 CASSFGWGLMNTEAFF
TRBJ1-3 TRBV27 CASSLKWDRGDTIYF